This T cell receptor beta chain came from a study of T cell responses to AZD1222 COVID-19 vaccine. Findings and limits, study-wide: In the spike-specific TCR repertoire, nearly half reportedly target unmutated variant regions.

Data came from immunoSEQ multiplex PCR; TCRdb stores just in-frame clones and leaves some out. This table has about 110,000 clones, 88% appearing once. Worth noting for this clone: What it recognizes is unknown.

The specimen comprised peripheral blood, sampled on day 0 of MenACWY control vaccination. This receptor was obtained from an adult in good health.

CDR3: CATSASGATDTQYF. Here the CDR3 DNA reads TGTGCCACCAGTGCTAGCGGGGCCACAGATACGCAGTATTTT. The chain joins TRBV24-1 to TRBJ2-3; TRBD2 matches at 9 bases. V trimming: 5 bases; J trimming: 2 bases; junction bases outside the gene matches: 1. This CDR3 comprises 14 residues. In germline, CDR1 is KGHDR, CDR2 SFDVKD.